The present entry profiles one T cell receptor (beta chain) with its context. V was pared by 6 bases and J by 5 bases, with 14 bases between. This CDR3 is 14 amino acids long. Germline V lookup: CDR1 MNHEY, CDR2 SMNVEV (reference sequence). The sample is drawn from a study of blood T cell repertoires in COVID-19. For the study at large: Acute and convalescent COVID-19 specimens originated in the United States, Italy and Spain.

Individuals drawn from around 25 US areas were about 18 to 100 years old. Clinical histories supplied by participants themselves formed the basis of cohort assignment. Per the authors' pipeline: Scientists estimated how many nucleated cells there were by amplifying reference gene primers. TCRdb's copy holds only in-frame clones and misses some; the assay was immunoSEQ multiplex PCR. Clone size and the V and J calls come from that table; the DNA yielded D and trimming. The sample yields under 250,000 clones, about 87% seen once. The sample consisted of PBMCs or T cells enriched from blood (not recorded which). The chain is built from TRBV27 and TRBJ1-5, with a possible D match to TRBD1 (6 bases). The receptor was derived from a woman under 40 with acute COVID-19. The CDR3: CASRKQGGHQPQHF. The CDR3 bases are TGTGCCAGCAGAAAACAGGGTGGGCATCAGCCCCAGCATTTT.